The 24 T cell receptor beta chains below come from one sample, sequenced in a study of OX40 agonist ivuxolimab in advanced cancers. The table came from immunoSEQ multiplex PCR; TCRdb's copy has only in-frame clones and leaves some out. This sample yields about 80,000 clones, of which about 81% are seen a single time; more than 6% belongs to the top ten. The sequencing here drew on CD4+ or CD8+ T cells sorted from blood, taken in a trial of the OX40 agonist ivuxolimab. All receptors come from an adult with an advanced solid tumor such as melanoma, head and neck, liver or kidney cancer.

V gene TRBV9 combines with J gene TRBJ2-3; 7 bases are a match to TRBD1. The V segment lost 6 bases and the J segment 4 bases; nucleotides outside the gene matches: 5. The CDR3 is 13 amino acids. In germline, CDR1 is SGDLS, CDR2 YYNGEE. CDR3 in amino acids: CASNRGSADTQYF. CDR3 sequence (DNA): TGTGCCAGCAACAGGGGTAGCGCAGATACGCAGTATTTT.

In DNA form, the CDR3 reads TGTGCCAGCAGTTACTCTTATCAGGGGGAGTTCTATGGCTACACCTTC. Translated: CASSYSYQGEFYGYTF. The chain employs TRBV6-5 and TRBJ1-2; the match to TRBD1 covers 7 bases. The CDR3 extends over 16 amino acids. Germline V gene lookup returns CDR1 MNHEY and CDR2 SVGAGI. With V trimmed by 0 bases and J by 4 bases, 8 bases remained unmatched.

The chain employs TRBV19 and TRBJ1-1; D is perhaps TRBD1 (5 bases). The V gene's germline CDR1 is LNHDA and CDR2 SQIVND (reference sequence). V was pared by 3 bases and J by 5 bases, with 16 bases between. The CDR3 runs to 15 residues. In DNA form, the CDR3 reads TGTGCCAGTAGTATTGGTGGGGACGAAGAAACTGAAGCTTTCTTT. Protein: CASSIGGDEETEAFF.

The rearrangement joins TRBV7-8 to TRBJ2-7, with 7 positions matching TRBD1. This CDR3 comprises 16 residues. The V segment lost 3 bases and the J segment 3 bases; nucleotides outside the gene matches: 11. Germline V gene data show CDR1 as SGHVS and CDR2 as FQNEAQ. The CDR3: CASSLYRDSSYYEQYF. For the CDR3, the DNA is TGTGCCAGCAGCTTGTACCGGGACAGCTCCTACTACGAGCAGTACTTC.

The rearrangement links TRBV7-9 to TRBJ2-7; the D is unclear. CDR1 and CDR2 (germline): SEHNR, FQNEAQ (reference sequence). The CDR3 contains 13 residues. Trimming removed 1 base at V and 3 bases at J, with 7 bases between. The CDR3 bases are TGTGCCAGCAGCTTAGGGAACAACTACGAGCAGTACGTC. Its translation: CASSLGNNYEQYV.

The V and J genes are TRBV7-9 and TRBJ2-2; D gene uncertain. The CDR3 is 12 residues long. V lost 5 bases to trimming and J lost 8 bases, with 9 bases between them. The V gene's germline CDR1 is SEHNR and CDR2 FQNEAQ (reference sequence). CDR3 in DNA: TGTGCCAGCAGCGTTATCTGGGGGGAGCTGTTTTTT. Amino acids: CASSVIWGELFF.

The V call is TRBV5-4, the J call TRBJ2-5, with 10 bases fitting TRBD1. The CDR3 loop spans 14 amino acids. CDR1 and CDR2 (germline): SGHNT, YYREEE (reference sequence). After removal of 9 bases from V and 3 bases from J, the junction contained 8 bases not matched to a gene. The CDR3 here is CATRDRGAKETQYF. In DNA, the CDR3 is TGTGCCACCCGGGACAGGGGAGCGAAAGAGACCCAGTACTTC.

The chain employs TRBV4-1 and TRBJ2-2; 10 nucleotides agree with TRBD2. In germline, CDR1 is MGHRA, CDR2 YSYEKL. V trimming: 5 bases; J trimming: 4 bases; junction bases outside the gene matches: 4. The length of the CDR3 is 15 residues. CDR3 residues: CASSAAGGITGELFF. The CDR3 DNA reads as TGCGCCAGCAGCGCAGCGGGGGGGATCACCGGGGAGCTGTTTTTT.

This sequence joins TRBV7-9 and TRBJ2-1; 7 positions agree with TRBD2. The CDR3 is 14 residues long. The V and J ends lost 6 bases and 3 bases, in that order; junction bases with no gene match: 5. The germline V gene encodes CDR1 SEHNR and CDR2 FQNEAQ (reference sequence). CDR3 in amino acids: CASRLGGNYNEQFF. In nucleotides, the CDR3 is TGTGCCAGCAGACTCGGGGGGAACTACAATGAGCAGTTCTTC.

In DNA form, the CDR3 reads TGTGCCACCAGCAGAGATGGTAGCCTGACGGGGGATGAGCAGTTCTTC. Its protein product is CATSRDGSLTGDEQFF. This chain uses TRBV15 with TRBJ2-1, with D possibly matching TRBD2 (6 bases). Germline CDR1 is LNHNV and CDR2 is YYDKDF (reference sequence). CDR3 length: 16 residues. V lost 0 bases and J lost 8, with 17 bases in between.

This rearrangement joins TRBV6-5 to TRBJ1-1; D is undetermined. Trimming pared 7 bases from V and 6 bases from J, leaving 21 bases between. CDR1 is MNHEY and CDR2 is SVGAGI in the germline V gene. CDR3 length equals 15 residues. The CDR3 coding sequence is TGTGCCAGCACCCGACTAGCCGGGGAAAAGGCTGAAGCTTTCTTT. It translates to CASTRLAGEKAEAFF.

The V and J genes are TRBV5-4 and TRBJ1-2; TRBD1 aligns across 8 bases. J was trimmed by 7 bases and V by 1 base; bases with no gene match: 6. From germline, CDR1 is SGHNT and CDR2 YYREEE (reference sequence). The CDR3 length is 14 residues. The CDR3 bases are TGTGCCAGCAGCTTGTTACAGGGGGGAGGTGGCTACACCTTC. This translates into CASSLLQGGGGYTF.

A single count supports this clone. V usage is TRBV28 and J usage is TRBJ1-3, with 9 bases identical to TRBD1. The length of the CDR3 is 16 residues. Germline values: CDR1 MDHEN, CDR2 SYDVKM. V gave up 7 bases and J gave up 1 base; unmatched junction bases: 8. The CDR3 DNA reads as TGTGCCAGCACCTCAAGCGGGACAGGGTCTGGAAACACCATATATTTT. Translated, it gives CASTSSGTGSGNTIYF.

The count of this clone is one. This chain links TRBV15 with TRBJ2-6, with TRBD1 as a possible D gene (5 bases). Trimming removed 5 bases at V and 1 base at J, with 15 bases between. Germline CDR1 and CDR2: LNHNV and YYDKDF (reference sequence). This CDR3 contains 17 residues. The CDR3, as DNA: TGTGCCACCAGCCTAACAGCAAGGGGTTCTGGGGCCAACGTCCTGACTTTC. Protein product: CATSLTARGSGANVLTF.

This clone was recorded a few times. The chain recombines TRBV19 with TRBJ1-5, with 7 bases that match TRBD1. The trim removed 4 bases at V and 7 bases at J, leaving 10 bases unmatched. This CDR3 contains 15 residues. CDR1 is LNHDA, CDR2 SQIVND, per germline (reference sequence). This CDR3 reads CASSRVGTVEQPQHF. DNA for the CDR3: TGTGCCAGTAGTAGGGTTGGGACAGTGGAACAGCCCCAGCATTTT.

This clone showed up just once. This chain connects TRBV6-6 to TRBJ1-2, with D possibly TRBD1 on 6 matching bases. The V gene lost 4 bases and the J gene lost 6 bases, with 15 bases spanning the gap. The CDR3 covers 14 residues. Looked up from germline, CDR1 is MNHNY and CDR2 is SVGAGI (reference sequence). The CDR3, as DNA: TGTGCCAGCAGTTTTGGCAGGGGCCTAGATGGCTACACCTTC. Its protein is CASSFGRGLDGYTF.

This chain joins TRBV2 and TRBJ2-7; D perhaps matches TRBD2 (6 bases). Trimming cost V 6 bases and J 6 bases, with 24 bases left between them. Per germline, CDR1 SNHLY and CDR2 FYNNEI. There are 16 residues in the CDR3. CDR3 coding DNA: TGTGCCAGCAGCCCCGGGGGAGTAAGGGGTCTAGGCGAGCAGTACGTC. Its translation is CASSPGGVRGLGEQYV.

The chain carries TRBV7-9 and TRBJ1-4; the D gene is possibly TRBD1 (5 bases). Germline assignment: CDR1 SEHNR and CDR2 FQNEAQ (reference sequence). V lost 3 bases and J 2 bases, leaving 7 bases between the germline ends. This CDR3 spans 14 amino acids. The CDR3 sequence is CASSFRDTNEKLFF. The CDR3 coding sequence is TGTGCCAGCAGCTTCCGGGACACTAATGAAAAACTGTTTTTT.

This clone came up once. This rearrangement joins TRBV15 to TRBJ1-1; 7 nucleotides agree with TRBD1. This CDR3 spans 14 amino acids. Germline V lookup: CDR1 LNHNV, CDR2 YYDKDF (reference sequence). After removal of 6 bases from V and 1 base from J, the junction contained 5 bases not matched to a gene. CDR3 nucleotide sequence: TGTGCCACCAGACCTAGACAGGGGAACACTGAAGCTTTCTTT. The encoded protein is CATRPRQGNTEAFF.

V and J are TRBV25-1 and TRBJ1-5; 9 bases line up with TRBD1. V lost 3 bases, J lost 5 bases, and 2 bases stayed unmatched. Germline V gene data show CDR1 as MGHDK and CDR2 as SYGVNS. The CDR3 sequence is 14 residues long. The CDR3 reads CASSEGTGYQPQHF. DNA of the CDR3: TGTGCCAGCAGTGAGGGGACAGGGTATCAGCCCCAGCATTTT.

The chain carries TRBV7-7 and TRBJ1-4, with 8 bases aligning to TRBD1. The V segment lost 7 bases and the J segment 1 base; nucleotides outside the gene matches: 11. This CDR3 spans 17 amino acids. From germline, CDR1 is SSHAT and CDR2 FNYEAQ (reference sequence). The CDR3, as DNA: TGTGCCAGCAACGACCGGGACAGGTCCTTAACTAATGAAAAACTGTTTTTT. It encodes CASNDRDRSLTNEKLFF.

The chain is built from TRBV6-6 and TRBJ1-2, with a weak D call TRBD1 (6 bases). V was clipped by 7 bases and J by 4 bases, with 16 bases between them. This CDR3 contains 14 residues. Germline values: CDR1 MNHNY, CDR2 SVGAGI (reference sequence). For the CDR3, the DNA is TGTGCCAGCACCGGACAGACCGGGGTCTATGGCTACACCTTC. Translated, it gives CASTGQTGVYGYTF.

The chain combines TRBV2 with TRBJ1-1; no reliable D call. Germline V CDR1 and CDR2: SNHLY, FYNNEI. Trimming took off 10 bases at V and 2 bases at J, with 8 bases between the two ends. The CDR3 extends over 11 amino acids. The CDR3 region is CAIDSNTEAFF. CDR3 bases: TGTGCCATCGACTCCAACACTGAAGCTTTCTTT.

The chain carries TRBV13 and TRBJ1-4, with a possible D match to TRBD1 (6 bases). The CDR3 has 16 amino acids. Trimming pared 5 bases from V and 0 bases from J, leaving 13 bases between. Germline V gives CDR1 PRHDT, CDR2 FYEKMQ (reference sequence). This CDR3 reads CASSPTGIATNEKLFF. CDR3 bases: TGTGCCAGCAGCCCAACAGGGATTGCAACTAATGAAAAACTGTTTTTT.